Below, one TCR beta chain is given with its context. During cDNA synthesis, UMIs that each contained a 6-nucleotide sample barcode were added by means of template switching. Reanalyzing the 5' RACE reads, TCRdb keeps one entry per CDR3 protein, without DNA. The data include some 330,000 distinct CDR3 sequences; the top ten clones carry roughly 5.2%. The data belong to a study of monozygotic twins with inflammatory bowel disease. Germline-derived CDR1 and CDR2 are SGHTA and FQGNSA. This CDR3 has 17 amino acids. The chain employs TRBV7-2 and TRBJ1-1; the D gene TCRdb calls, TRBD1, cannot be checked with no DNA. The TCR comes from a human donor with ulcerative colitis or Crohn's disease, or a healthy co-twin of an affected twin (not recorded which). Sample: blood. The CDR3 protein is CASSRGQGDIGPGEAFF.